A single sample is the source of the 18 T cell receptor beta chains below, sequenced in a study of beta chain features in type 1 diabetes. Expressed TCRB transcripts were sequenced because the entire RNA isolate underwent reverse transcription. The data were produced by immunoSEQ multiplex PCR, yet TCRdb's version contains in-frame clones alone and is incomplete. The sample yields 200,000 to 250,000 clones, around 9.9% seen once. The material sequenced was central memory CD4+ T cells from blood. These receptors were collected from a man aged 18 to 30 in good health.

This clone was seen a few times. This rearrangement joins TRBV6-6 to TRBJ2-7, with D perhaps being TRBD1 or TRBD2 (5 bases each). CDR1 and CDR2 from the germline V gene are MNHNY and SVGAGI (reference sequence). V shed 4 bases and J shed 12 bases, with 13 bases lying between them. This CDR3 region has 11 residues. In nucleotides, the CDR3 is TGTGCCAGCAGTTTTCGGGACCTCGTGTACTTC. This codes for CASSFRDLVYF.

This chain connects TRBV30 to TRBJ1-1; no reliable D call. V lost 1 base, J lost 0 bases, and 6 bases lay in between. The CDR3 is made up of 13 amino acids. In germline, CDR1 is GTSNPN, CDR2 SVGIG (reference sequence). The CDR3 sequence is CAWSDQMNTEAFF. CDR3 in DNA: TGTGCCTGGAGTGACCAGATGAACACTGAAGCTTTCTTT.

Ten or more counts support this clone. The genes are TRBV7-9 and TRBJ2-1; D unclear. There are 12 residues in the CDR3. The germline gives CDR1 SEHNR, CDR2 FQNEAQ (reference sequence). Trimming stripped 4 bases from V and 6 bases from J, with 7 bases between. This chain's CDR3 is CASSSAVNEQFF. The CDR3 coding sequence is TGTGCCAGCAGCTCGGCCGTCAATGAGCAGTTCTTC.

The J gene is TRBJ2-2, the V gene TRBV30; a possible D gene is TRBD1 (6 bases). Trimming shortened V by 3 bases and J by 6 bases, and 11 bases separated the two germline ends. Germline V lookup: CDR1 GTSNPN, CDR2 SVGIG (reference sequence). This CDR3 has 13 residues. Written as DNA, the CDR3 is TGTGCCTGGAGCGAACAGGGAGCCGGGGAGCTGTTTTTT. Translating gives CAWSEQGAGELFF.

This clone was seen a few times. This chain connects TRBV11-2 to TRBJ2-7, with D perhaps matching TRBD1 (5 bases). The ends were cut back, 1 base at V and 0 bases at J, with 7 bases in the middle. This CDR3 is built from 14 residues. Germline V lookup: CDR1 SGHAT, CDR2 FQNNGV. The CDR3 sequence is CASSLAGNSYEQYF. Written as DNA, the CDR3 is TGTGCCAGCAGCTTAGCAGGGAACTCCTACGAGCAGTACTTC.

The chain recombines TRBV7-9 with TRBJ2-7; D is uncertain. The CDR3 sequence is 12 residues long. Germline loops: CDR1 SEHNR, CDR2 FQNEAQ (reference sequence). Trimming removed 4 bases from V and 1 base from J, with 5 bases in between. The CDR3 DNA sequence: TGTGCCAGCAGCTCTTATTCCTACGAGCAGTACTTC. Its translation: CASSSYSYEQYF.

The rearrangement links TRBV9 to TRBJ1-4; D might be TRBD1 (6 bases). This CDR3 contains 13 residues. Trimming took 3 bases from V and 5 from J, leaving 8 bases between them. In germline, CDR1 is SGDLS, CDR2 YYNGEE. The DNA of the CDR3 is TGTGCCAGCAGCGGGACAGACAATGAAAAACTGTTTTTT. It is translated as CASSGTDNEKLFF.

This clone was counted a few times. The V call is TRBV14, the J call TRBJ2-5; the D gene is possibly TRBD2 (7 bases). This CDR3 is built from 14 residues. V lost 4 bases, J lost 4 bases, and 13 bases lay in between. Germline V gene data show CDR1 as SGHDN and CDR2 as FVKESK. CDR3 sequence (DNA): TGTGCCAGCAGCCCCCATAGGGGGGGAGAGACCCAGTACTTC. The encoded protein is CASSPHRGGETQYF.

The V and J genes are TRBV7-2 and TRBJ2-5, with D uncertain. The length of the CDR3 is 14 residues. CDR1 SGHTA and CDR2 FQGNSA come from the germline V gene. V was shortened by 5 bases and J by 2 bases, with 12 bases between the two germline ends. CDR3 protein: CASSRIGKQETQYF. For the CDR3, the DNA is TGTGCCAGCAGCCGGATAGGTAAACAAGAGACCCAGTACTTC.

The J gene is TRBJ2-7, the V gene TRBV27; 13 nucleotides match TRBD2. This CDR3 spans 16 amino acids. Losses at the gene ends were 5 bases for V and 2 bases for J; bases not matched to a gene: 6. Germline values: CDR1 MNHEY, CDR2 SMNVEV (reference sequence). The CDR3 here is CASSHPGLAGAYEQYF. The CDR3 coding sequence is TGTGCCAGCAGTCACCCCGGACTAGCGGGGGCCTACGAGCAGTACTTC.

This chain joins TRBV5-8 and TRBJ1-1; 7 bases align to TRBD1. This CDR3 contains 15 residues. Germline V gene lookup returns CDR1 SGHTS and CDR2 YDEGEE. Trimming took 4 bases from V and 0 from J; bases not matched to a gene: 6. CDR3 coding DNA: TGTGCCAGCAGCCGAAGACAGGGTTTGAACACTGAAGCTTTCTTT. Translation: CASSRRQGLNTEAFF.

This clone has more than one count but fewer than ten. The same CDR3 also results from other DNA sequences found in this sample. The chain is built from TRBV6-5 and TRBJ2-7; TRBD2 might be the D (6 bases). This CDR3 region has 13 residues. Per the germline V gene, CDR1 is MNHEY and CDR2 is SVGAGI. The V end lost 6 bases, the J end lost 0 bases, and 9 bases lay between the germline ends. In DNA, the CDR3 is TGTGCCAGCAGGCGCGGGATCTCCTACGAGCAGTACTTC. Residues: CASRRGISYEQYF.

The chain combines TRBV6-5 with TRBJ2-3; D is ambiguous. Per the germline V gene, CDR1 is MNHEY and CDR2 is SVGAGI. The ends were cut back, 7 bases at V and 4 bases at J, with 6 bases in the middle. The CDR3 sequence is 11 residues long. The CDR3 DNA reads TGTGCCAGCAAAATAGCAGATACGCAGTATTTT. Residues: CASKIADTQYF.

This clone showed up many times. V is TRBV7-9 and J is TRBJ2-1; 8 bases align to TRBD2. This CDR3 is 15 amino acids long. The J segment lost 0 bases and the V segment lost 5 bases, leaving 3 bases of the junction unmatched. Germline assignment: CDR1 SEHNR and CDR2 FQNEAQ (reference sequence). The CDR3 spells CASSLLAGSYNEQFF. The CDR3, as DNA: TGTGCCAGCAGCCTCCTAGCGGGCTCCTACAATGAGCAGTTCTTC.

The chain employs TRBV13 and TRBJ2-1; TRBD2 matches at 13 bases. V lost 5 bases and J lost 8; bases outside the gene matches: 6. The germline CDR1 and CDR2 sequences are PRHDT and FYEKMQ (reference sequence). The CDR3 runs 15 residues. The CDR3 reads CASSVGLAGVDEQFF. Here the CDR3 DNA reads TGTGCCAGCAGCGTCGGACTAGCGGGAGTTGATGAGCAGTTCTTC.

This chain uses TRBV30 with TRBJ2-1; no definite D call. The CDR3 covers 13 residues. V gave up 0 bases and J gave up 5 bases, with 8 bases separating them. Germline V gene sequence: CDR1 GTSNPN, CDR2 SVGIG (reference sequence). The CDR3 spells CAWSVTTNNEQFF. The CDR3 DNA follows: TGTGCCTGGAGTGTAACAACTAACAATGAGCAGTTCTTC.

This clone turned up a few times. Here the CDR3 DNA reads TGTGCCAGCAGCTTAGTGGGACTAGCGGGGGATGAGCAGTTCTTC. Amino acid sequence: CASSLVGLAGDEQFF. The chain carries TRBV7-6 and TRBJ2-1; TRBD2 aligns across 14 bases. Trimming cost V 1 base and J 8 bases; bases outside gene matches: 1. The germline gives CDR1 SGHVS, CDR2 FNYEAQ. There are 15 residues in the CDR3.

V is TRBV4-2 and J is TRBJ2-1; 10 positions agree with TRBD2. This CDR3 spans 17 amino acids. V lost 0 bases, J lost 2 bases, and 4 bases stayed unmatched. Germline V gene sequence: CDR1 LGHNA, CDR2 YNFKEQ. CDR3 nucleotides: TGTGCCAGCAGCCAAGATGGGCTAGCGGGAGCCTACAATGAGCAGTTCTTC. Residues: CASSQDGLAGAYNEQFF.